One sample yielded the 20 T cell receptor beta chains listed below, sequenced in a study of beta chain features in type 1 diabetes. The study reverse transcribed the entire isolated RNA, so it sequenced expressed TCRB transcripts. Data came from immunoSEQ multiplex PCR; TCRdb stores just in-frame clones and leaves some out. Of roughly 450,000 clones listed, more than 9.5% are singletons. Sample: naive CD4+ T cells from blood. These TCRs come from a woman between 18 and 30 years old in good health.

In regard to this clone: Other DNA sequences from this sample encode an identical CDR3 as well. J is TRBJ2-3 and V is TRBV2, with 14 bases aligning to TRBD2. The CDR3 totals 15 residues. CDR1 SNHLY and CDR2 FYNNEI come from the germline V gene. Trimming removed 5 bases from V and 4 bases from J; junction bases left unmatched: 2. The CDR3 is CASSRLAGGPDTQYF. The CDR3 nucleotides read TGTGCCAGCAGTAGACTAGCGGGAGGGCCAGATACGCAGTATTTT.

This clone showed up just a few times. This chain connects TRBV5-1 to TRBJ2-5; D is ambiguous. V lost 0 bases to trimming and J lost 2 bases, with 11 bases between them. The CDR3 sequence is 15 residues long. CDR1 and CDR2 from the germline V gene are SGHRS and YFSETQ. The CDR3 DNA reads TGCGCCAGCAGCTTGGGACCCCCCCAGCAAGAGACCCAGTACTTC. Its translation is CASSLGPPQQETQYF.

This chain links TRBV9 with TRBJ2-5, with D unclear. The V gene's germline CDR1 is SGDLS and CDR2 YYNGEE. Trimming took 5 bases from V and 1 from J, leaving 15 bases between them. This CDR3 is built from 15 residues. The CDR3 loop is CASSRLGAVQETQYF. The CDR3 DNA follows: TGTGCCAGCAGTAGGCTAGGAGCAGTCCAAGAGACCCAGTACTTC.

This clone was observed a few times. The rearrangement links TRBV25-1 to TRBJ1-2; the D is unclear. There are 13 residues in the CDR3. V lost 2 bases to trimming and J lost 7 bases, with 11 bases between them. Germline assignment: CDR1 MGHDK and CDR2 SYGVNS. DNA for the CDR3: TGTGCCAGCAGTGAAAGCGGCCCGGTTGGCTACACCTTC. Translating it yields CASSESGPVGYTF.

This clone has just a few counts. V is TRBV10-3 and J is TRBJ2-5, with TRBD2 as a possible D gene (6 bases). The V end was cut by 2 bases, the J end by 4 bases, with 11 bases between. Germline V gene data show CDR1 as ENHRY and CDR2 as SYGVKD. The CDR3 has 14 residues. DNA for the CDR3: TGTGCCATCAGTGAGGGACTAACCACAGAGACCCAGTACTTC. Protein sequence: CAISEGLTTETQYF.

The J gene is TRBJ2-1, the V gene TRBV5-1, with 9 bases identical to TRBD1. Germline CDR1 and CDR2: SGHRS and YFSETQ. This CDR3 is 15 amino acids long. V trimming: 3 bases; J trimming: 0 bases; junction bases outside the gene matches: 1. The CDR3 DNA sequence: TGCGCCAGCAGCTCACAGGGGGCCTCCTACAATGAGCAGTTCTTC. This encodes CASSSQGASYNEQFF.

This chain links TRBV14 with TRBJ2-1; D possibly corresponds to TRBD2 (5 bases). V was pared by 2 bases and J by 6 bases, with 14 bases between. This CDR3 contains 15 residues. Germline V lookup: CDR1 SGHDN, CDR2 FVKESK. The CDR3 DNA reads as TGTGCCAGCAGCCAAAGAAATCTGGACTCCAATGAGCAGTTCTTC. Translated, it gives CASSQRNLDSNEQFF.

The V and J genes are TRBV14 and TRBJ2-6; TRBD1 matches at 7 bases. The CDR3 sequence is 17 residues long. V lost 4 bases to trimming and J lost 0 bases; unmatched junction nucleotides: 6. Germline CDR1 is SGHDN and CDR2 is FVKESK. CDR3 sequence: CASSRYRGSSGANVLTF. Here the CDR3 DNA reads TGTGCCAGCAGCCGGTACAGGGGTAGCTCTGGGGCCAACGTCCTGACTTTC. Full variable domain (remainder filled in from reference TRBV14 and TRBJ2-6): EAGVTQFPSHSVIEKGQTVTLRCDPISGHDNLYWYRRVMGKEIKFLLHFVKESKQDESGMPNNRFLAERTGGTYSTLKVQPAELEDSGVYFCASSRYRGSSGANVLTFGAGSRLTVL.

This chain links TRBV5-4 with TRBJ2-1; maybe TRBD2 (6 bases). Trimming stripped 4 bases from V and 2 bases from J, with 16 bases between. The germline CDR1 and CDR2 sequences are SGHNT and YYREEE (reference sequence). The CDR3 is 16 residues long. The CDR3 spells CASSPGLREAYNEQFF. The CDR3 bases are TGTGCCAGCAGCCCGGGACTCCGTGAAGCCTACAATGAGCAGTTCTTC.

This clone came up a few times. The chain has TRBV29-1 and TRBJ2-7; possible D gene TRBD2, 6 bases. The CDR3 length is 12 residues. V shed 7 bases and J shed 1 base, with 11 bases lying between them. The germline V gene has CDR1 SQVTM and CDR2 ANQGSEA. The CDR3 loop reads CSGASDSYEQYF. Written as DNA, the CDR3 is TGCAGCGGAGCTAGCGATTCCTACGAGCAGTACTTC.

This clone was observed a handful of times. The chain has TRBV5-1 and TRBJ2-1, with 10 nucleotides matching TRBD1. CDR3 length: 15 amino acids. Germline values: CDR1 SGHRS, CDR2 YFSETQ. V dropped 4 bases and J dropped 10; count of bases not matched to a gene: 11. In nucleotides, the CDR3 is TGCGCCAGCAGCCCTACGTCCGGGACAGGGGCCGAGCAGTTCTTC. Translated: CASSPTSGTGAEQFF.

V and J are TRBV4-3 and TRBJ1-3; D is possibly TRBD1 (5 bases). This CDR3 comprises 14 residues. Germline CDR1 LGHNA, CDR2 YSLEER. V shed 4 bases and J shed 0 bases, with 7 bases lying between them. This CDR3 reads CASSLGGSGNTIYF. The CDR3 nucleotides read TGCGCCAGCAGCCTGGGGGGCTCTGGAAACACCATATATTTT.

This clone has just a few counts. The V call is TRBV4-2, the J call TRBJ2-7; TRBD1 aligns across 9 bases. Germline CDR1 is LGHNA and CDR2 is YNFKEQ. The ends lost 2 bases at V and 9 bases at J; junction bases unmatched: 11. There are 15 residues in the CDR3. This chain's CDR3 is CASSQRPGQGWAQYF. The CDR3 coding sequence is TGTGCCAGCAGCCAACGCCCGGGACAGGGTTGGGCGCAGTACTTC.

The V call is TRBV4-1, the J call TRBJ1-5, with unresolved D. V lost 6 bases and J 0 bases, leaving 15 bases between the germline ends. The CDR3 is 16 amino acids. Germline CDR1 MGHRA, CDR2 YSYEKL. The CDR3 sequence: CASSPANGLSNQPQHF. The CDR3, as DNA: TGCGCCAGCAGTCCTGCCAACGGGCTTAGCAATCAGCCCCAGCATTTT.

This chain joins TRBV14 and TRBJ1-2; D is ambiguous. Per germline, CDR1 SGHDN and CDR2 FVKESK. Trimming took 0 bases from V and 3 from J, leaving 5 bases between them. There are 13 residues in the CDR3. For the CDR3, the DNA is TGTGCCAGCAGCCAAGATGATTACTATGGCTACACCTTC. Its translation: CASSQDDYYGYTF.

J is TRBJ2-7 and V is TRBV29-1; 7 bases align to TRBD2. Trimming at V came to 3 bases and at J to 2 bases, leaving 7 bases not matched to a gene. The CDR3 spans 14 residues. Germline loops: CDR1 SQVTM, CDR2 ANQGSEA. The CDR3 sequence is CSVEVGAGTYEQYF. DNA for the CDR3: TGCAGCGTTGAGGTGGGAGCGGGAACCTACGAGCAGTACTTC.

This clone was seen a few times. Other DNA sequences of this sample code for an identical CDR3. Here the CDR3 DNA reads TGTGCCAGCTCCCGGGACCGGGGGGAGCAGTACGTC. Its protein product is CASSRDRGEQYV. The chain is built from TRBV18 and TRBJ2-7; tentative D call: TRBD2 (6 bases). This CDR3 contains 12 residues. Germline V lookup: CDR1 KGHSH, CDR2 LQKENI. V dropped 6 bases and J dropped 7 bases, with 13 bases sitting between them.

This clone was seen more than once but under ten times. The CDR3 loop is CASSLDPSYEQFF. CDR3 nucleotides: TGTGCCAGCAGTTTAGACCCGTCGTATGAGCAGTTCTTC. V and J are TRBV27 and TRBJ2-1, with D unclear. Germline CDR1 is MNHEY and CDR2 is SMNVEV (reference sequence). This CDR3 has 13 residues. Trimming left V 2 bases short and J 8 bases short, with 10 bases between.

This clone was counted a few times. The chain links TRBV5-1 to TRBJ2-5; 7 nucleotides align to TRBD1. This CDR3 spans 16 amino acids. The germline V gene encodes CDR1 SGHRS and CDR2 YFSETQ. J was trimmed by 5 bases and V by 0 bases; bases with no gene match: 10. CDR3 sequence reads: CASSLDWRTGLETQYF. The CDR3 bases are TGCGCCAGCAGCTTGGATTGGCGGACAGGTCTGGAGACCCAGTACTTC.

This clone was observed a few times. V and J are TRBV5-6 and TRBJ2-1; no firm D call. Germline values: CDR1 SGHDT, CDR2 YYEEEE. The V gene lost 4 bases and the J gene lost 9 bases, with 11 bases spanning the gap. The CDR3 totals 12 residues. The CDR3 reads CASSTSLLEQFF. The DNA for the CDR3 is TGTGCCAGCAGCACGAGCTTGCTTGAGCAGTTCTTC.